The rows below give T cell receptor beta chains drawn from one sample of a study of control samples from healthy donors and cancer patients. Clones were sequenced by immunoSEQ multiplex PCR, and TCRdb holds only the in-frame ones, with some missing. The table lists about 120,000 clones, 80% to 90% of them singletons. Sequences were obtained from PBMCs. The receptors derive from a woman between 50 and 59 years old with colorectal cancer. The CDR3 runs from the conserved cysteine through the conserved F or W. A D gene is named only where the DNA matches it firmly. Only some rows state a clone size, as once, few, many or a class for expanded clones.

V gene: TRBV6-2/TRBV6-3; clone size: .; D gene: .; J gene: TRBJ1-1; CDR3 DNA: TGTGCCAGCAGTTCGACGGCGGATGAAGCTTTCTTT; CDR3 protein: CASSSTADEAFF
V gene: TRBV12-3/TRBV12-4; clone size: .; D gene: .; J gene: TRBJ2-3; CDR3 DNA: TGTGCCAGCAGTTTCGGTAGGACAGATACGCAGTATTTT; CDR3 protein: CASSFGRTDTQYF
V gene: TRBV5-1; clone size: .; D gene: .; J gene: TRBJ1-6; CDR3 DNA: TGCGCCAGCAGCGTCGAGGTATCGAGTAATTCACCCCTCCACTTT; CDR3 protein: CASSVEVSSNSPLHF
V gene: TRBV3-1/TRBV3-2; clone size: .; D gene: .; J gene: TRBJ1-2; CDR3 DNA: TGTGCCAGCAGCCACGGCAAAAATGGCTACACCTTC; CDR3 protein: CASSHGKNGYTF
V gene: TRBV28; clone size: .; D gene: .; J gene: TRBJ1-5; CDR3 DNA: TGTGCCAGCAGTTTTCTGGGCAGTGATAGCAATCAGCCCCAGCATTTT; CDR3 protein: CASSFLGSDSNQPQHF
V gene: TRBV19; clone size: once; D gene: .; J gene: TRBJ1-2; CDR3 DNA: TGTGCCAGTAGTGCAGGGGTAGGGTATGGCTACACCTTC; CDR3 protein: CASSAGVGYGYTF
V gene: TRBV5-1; clone size: .; D gene: .; J gene: TRBJ1-4; CDR3 DNA: TGCGCCAGCAGCGTAGACGGGACAAGCCTCGAAAAACTGTTTTTT; CDR3 protein: CASSVDGTSLEKLFF
V gene: TRBV9; clone size: .; D gene: .; J gene: TRBJ1-4; CDR3 DNA: TGTGCCAGCAGCGTGGGACCCGGTGGTAATGAAAAACTGTTTTTT; CDR3 protein: CASSVGPGGNEKLFF
V gene: TRBV29-1; clone size: once; D gene: TRBD1; J gene: TRBJ2-1; CDR3 DNA: TGCAGCGTCCGAGACAGGGGGCTCTACAATGAGCAGTTCTTC; CDR3 protein: CSVRDRGLYNEQFF
V gene: TRBV20-1; clone size: .; D gene: .; J gene: TRBJ1-1; CDR3 DNA: TGCAGTGCCCAGGACACCACTGAAGCTTTCTTT; CDR3 protein: CSAQDTTEAFF
V gene: TRBV3-1/TRBV3-2; clone size: .; D gene: TRBD1; J gene: TRBJ2-2; CDR3 DNA: TGTGCCAGCAGCCGAGGGACAGCGAACACCGGGGAGCTGTTTTTT; CDR3 protein: CASSRGTANTGELFF
V gene: TRBV3-1/TRBV3-2; clone size: .; D gene: .; J gene: TRBJ1-2; CDR3 DNA: TGTGCCAGCAGCCAAGTAGCCCCCGGGGGACGGCATGAAGGTGATGGCTACACCTTC; CDR3 protein: CASSQVAPGGRHEGDGYTF
V gene: TRBV9; clone size: .; D gene: .; J gene: TRBJ1-6; CDR3 DNA: TGTGCCAGCAGCGGGGGGAATTCACCCCTCCACTTT; CDR3 protein: CASSGGNSPLHF
V gene: TRBV5-1; clone size: .; D gene: TRBD2; J gene: TRBJ2-7; CDR3 DNA: TGCGCCAGCAGCTTAGCGAAGACTAGCGGGTACGAGCAGTACTTC; CDR3 protein: CASSLAKTSGYEQYF
V gene: TRBV29-1; clone size: .; D gene: TRBD1; J gene: TRBJ1-4; CDR3 DNA: TGCAGCGCCACCCGGGACAGTGGGACTAATGAAAAACTGTTTTTT; CDR3 protein: CSATRDSGTNEKLFF
V gene: TRBV10-3; clone size: .; D gene: TRBD2; J gene: TRBJ2-7; CDR3 DNA: TGTGCCATCAGTTCAAGCGGGAGTGGGGCCAACGAGCAGTACTTC; CDR3 protein: CAISSSGSGANEQYF
V gene: TRBV11-2; clone size: .; D gene: TRBD1; J gene: TRBJ1-1; CDR3 DNA: TGTGCCAGCAGCACCCCCGGGGACAGGTTTCTGGACACTGAAGCTTTCTTT; CDR3 protein: CASSTPGDRFLDTEAFF
V gene: TRBV5-1; clone size: .; D gene: .; J gene: TRBJ2-1; CDR3 DNA: TGCGCCAGCAGCTTGCGCCGTGTATTCGGGACAAACCAAGAGCAGTTCTTC; CDR3 protein: CASSLRRVFGTNQEQFF
V gene: TRBV19; clone size: .; D gene: TRBD1; J gene: TRBJ2-2; CDR3 DNA: TGTGCCAGTAGTATACGGACAGGAGGAACCGGGGAGCTGTTTTTT; CDR3 protein: CASSIRTGGTGELFF
V gene: TRBV30; clone size: .; D gene: .; J gene: TRBJ1-2; CDR3 DNA: TGTGCCTCGACGGGGGGGCGCGGAGGCTACACCTTC; CDR3 protein: CASTGGRGGYTF
V gene: TRBV7-2; clone size: .; D gene: .; J gene: TRBJ2-3; CDR3 DNA: TGTGCCAGCAGCGTGGGGGCAGATACGCAGTATTTT; CDR3 protein: CASSVGADTQYF
V gene: TRBV2; clone size: .; D gene: .; J gene: TRBJ2-3; CDR3 DNA: TGTGCCAGCGAGACAGGGAGGGATACGCAGTATTTT; CDR3 protein: CASETGRDTQYF
V gene: TRBV6-1; clone size: .; D gene: .; J gene: TRBJ1-3; CDR3 DNA: TGTGCCAGCAGTGAAGCGCAAGTCCCTGGAAACACCATATATTTT; CDR3 protein: CASSEAQVPGNTIYF
V gene: TRBV19; clone size: few; D gene: .; J gene: TRBJ1-1; CDR3 DNA: TGTGCCAGTAGCCGACCAGGGAACACTGAAGCTTTCTTT; CDR3 protein: CASSRPGNTEAFF
V gene: TRBV5-1; clone size: .; D gene: .; J gene: TRBJ1-1; CDR3 DNA: TGCGCCAGCCACAAGGACCCCCAGACATCAAACACTGAAGCTTTCTTT; CDR3 protein: CASHKDPQTSNTEAFF
V gene: TRBV28; clone size: .; D gene: .; J gene: TRBJ2-1; CDR3 DNA: TGTGCCAGCAGTTTTGGGCACAATGAGCAGTTCTTC; CDR3 protein: CASSFGHNEQFF
V gene: TRBV3-1/TRBV3-2; clone size: .; D gene: .; J gene: TRBJ2-5; CDR3 DNA: TGTGCCAGCAGCCAAGATCGTGGACGGGTATCACAAGAGACCCAGTACTTC; CDR3 protein: CASSQDRGRVSQETQYF
V gene: TRBV6-1; clone size: .; D gene: .; J gene: TRBJ1-4; CDR3 DNA: TGTGCCAGCAGTGAAAATTGGCCAGGGAATGTTGGAACTAATGAAAAACTGTTTTTT; CDR3 protein: CASSENWPGNVGTNEKLFF
V gene: TRBV18; clone size: .; D gene: .; J gene: TRBJ1-3; CDR3 DNA: TGTGCCAGCTCACCTGACAGTTCTGGAAACACCATATATTTT; CDR3 protein: CASSPDSSGNTIYF
V gene: TRBV7-9; clone size: .; D gene: .; J gene: TRBJ2-2; CDR3 DNA: TGTGCCAGCAGCTTATCCCTTGCCGGGGAGCTGTTTTTT; CDR3 protein: CASSLSLAGELFF
V gene: TRBV7-9; clone size: .; D gene: TRBD1; J gene: TRBJ1-1; CDR3 DNA: TGTGCCAGCAGCGATCTCACAGGGGGCTTGGGCACTGAAGCTTTCTTT; CDR3 protein: CASSDLTGGLGTEAFF
V gene: TRBV27; clone size: .; D gene: .; J gene: TRBJ2-7; CDR3 DNA: TGTGCCAGCAGTTCGAATTCCCAGGGGATCGACGAGCAGTACTTC; CDR3 protein: CASSSNSQGIDEQYF
V gene: TRBV15; clone size: .; D gene: TRBD1; J gene: TRBJ2-3; CDR3 DNA: TGTGCCACCAGCTGGGGGACAGGGGGCTTTACAGATACGCAGTATTTT; CDR3 protein: CATSWGTGGFTDTQYF